This T cell receptor (beta chain) derives from a study of T-cell memory formation after mild COVID-19. Study-level points and caveats: Pre-infection memory showed some responding clones, and this suggested that cross-reactive memory joined. Clones that got smaller from day 15 to 85 had even CD4/CD8, while clones growing later tipped toward CD4+.

Only a few counts were recorded for this clonotype. The target antigen is unknown. TCR alpha and TCR beta cDNA libraries carrying sample barcodes and UMIs were produced by 5'RACE using constant-segment primers. A single record per CDR3 protein comes from TCRdb applying MiXCR to the 5' RACE reads. The sample consists of over 400,000 distinct CDR3 sequences, 20% to 25% of them appearing once. The CDR3 runs 12 residues. Deletions cut 8 bases from V and 6 bases from J, with 12 bases between. The germline gives CDR1 MDHEN, CDR2 SYDVKM. Source material: PBMCs or a T cell subset sorted from them (not recorded which). The V gene is TRBV28, the J gene TRBJ2-3, with D possibly being TRBD1 (5 bases). This clonotype was obtained from an adult woman who had mild COVID-19 (a few samples of this study predate the infection). Cell type and time point are not known. The CDR3 nucleotides read TGTGCCAGCGAGGCAGGGTCGGATACGCAGTATTTT. Amino acids: CASEAGSDTQYF.